This entry concerns a single TCR beta chain. The data stem from a study of cytotoxic CD8 clonotypes in ibrutinib-treated CLL. Overall study context: Response was recorded as partial in some 25 patients and complete in 2; at median approximately six years, approximately 14 remained remitted and about 12 had progressed.

V was clipped by 1 base and J by 5 bases, with 16 bases between them. The germline V gene encodes CDR1 SGHRS and CDR2 YFSETQ. The CDR3 runs 15 residues. T cells were sequenced at a targeted depth of 1 in 200,000 to 1 in 1 million. Profiling relied on immunoSEQ multiplex PCR, and the TCRdb table lists in-frame clones only, not all of them. Among roughly 51,000 clones listed, roughly 50% were seen once. This TCR came from a human donor with chronic lymphocytic leukemia. Here the sequenced sample was PBMCs, taken after 12 months of ibrutinib treatment. The genes are TRBV5-1 and TRBJ2-7; maybe TRBD2 (5 bases). CDR3 coding DNA: TGCGCCAGCAGCTTGAGTCGGGGTACCCTCCACGAGCAGTACTTC. Protein product: CASSLSRGTLHEQYF.